This T cell receptor (beta chain) was found in a study of blood T cell repertoires in COVID-19. Study background: Samples of COVID-19 (acute and convalescent) were obtained from the United States, Italy and Spain. T cells, B-cell-depleted T cells, or PBMCs provided the cDNA or gDNA that served as material.

This clone was found once. The identical CDR3 is also encoded by other nucleotide sequences in the sample. Source study methods: Estimation of nucleated cell counts was performed using reference gene primer amplification. The data were produced by immunoSEQ multiplex PCR, yet TCRdb's version contains in-frame clones alone and is incomplete. V, J and clone size were drawn from that table, and D and trimming were deduced from the DNA. The sample holds about 110,000 clones; roughly 85% are singletons and the top ten take roughly 1.4%. Trimming removed 3 bases from V and 3 bases from J; junction bases left unmatched: 1. The CDR3 is 13 amino acids. Germline V CDR1 and CDR2: KGHSH, LQKENI.

Sequencing was performed on peripheral blood. The clonotype was recovered from a middle-aged man with acute or convalescent COVID-19. The chain joins TRBV18 to TRBJ2-5, with 7 bases identical to TRBD1. The CDR3 here is CASSPGQKETQYF. The DNA of the CDR3 is TGTGCCAGCTCACCGGGACAGAAAGAGACCCAGTACTTC.